Described below is a single T cell receptor beta chain sequence and its context. Its specificity is unknown. The entry originates in a study of Ad26.COV2.S vaccination and SARS-CoV-2 variants. Study details: Participants got Ad26.COV2.S intramuscularly, once or twice 56 days apart.

Sequencing was performed with immunoSEQ multiplex PCR; in TCRdb, only in-frame clones are kept and a portion is missing. The sample holds over 400,000 clones; 80% to 95% are singletons and the top ten take 1.5% to 2%. CDR3 length: 16 amino acids. Per germline, CDR1 LNHNV and CDR2 YYDKDF (reference sequence). The V gene lost 1 base and the J gene lost 9 bases, with 22 bases spanning the gap. Study results and caveats: It was reported that spike-specific CD8+ and CD4+ T cell responses were substantially broad after vaccination.

Treatment indicated: roughly 19 received Ad26.COV2.S at low or high dose, single or two shots; several received placebo; per-sample allocation not given. All samples were drawn on day 63, counting from the first vaccine or placebo injection. The origin of this receptor is a person aged 18 to 59 who received the Ad26.COV2.S COVID-19 vaccine or a placebo. The chain uses TRBV15 and TRBJ2-7; maybe TRBD2 (6 bases). Sequencing was performed on peripheral blood, taken in a trial of Ad26.COV2.S vaccine versus placebo. The chain's CDR3 is CATSRAGGQGPTLQYF. The DNA for the CDR3 is TGTGCCACCAGCAGAGCAGGAGGGCAAGGACCTACTTTGCAGTACTTC.